A selection of T cell receptor beta chains follows, all from one sample in a study of early T cells in non-severe SARS-CoV-2 infection. TCRdb analysed the 5' RACE reads with MiXCR anew, one entry per CDR3 protein. The table has over 30,000 distinct CDR3 sequences, around 5% seen once. The source material was whole blood. The receptors here all came from an adult who was a healthcare worker with PCR-confirmed SARS-CoV-2 infection or an uninfected control (not recorded which). Both conserved end residues are trimmed from each CDR3. The D gene is left open where the match is weak.

j_call	d_call	v_call	cdr3_length	cdr3_aa
TRBJ1-5	.	TRBV7-6	11	ASSLSSNQPQH
TRBJ1-1	.	TRBV12-3/TRBV12-4	12	ASSLVSTNTEAF
TRBJ1-1	.	TRBV13	12	ASSLDRVLTEAF
TRBJ1-1	TRBD1	TRBV18	12	ASSPGQQNTEAF
TRBJ2-5	.	TRBV9	11	ASSVRGQETQY
TRBJ2-2	.	TRBV19	13	ASSNQDKEAGELF
TRBJ1-1	.	TRBV30	8	AARNTEAF
TRBJ2-3	.	TRBV7-3	11	ASSLGAADTQY
TRBJ2-7	.	TRBV20-1	10	SASEGGYEQY
TRBJ1-2	TRBD1	TRBV30	13	AWSPATGGAYGYT
TRBJ2-1	.	TRBV6-2/TRBV6-3	12	ASSYSMIGVKEF
TRBJ2-5	TRBD2	TRBV20-1	10	GGLAEPETQY
TRBJ2-1	.	TRBV2	15	ASKEATGTGSYNEQF
TRBJ2-2	TRBD2	TRBV9	14	ASSVGLAENTGELF
TRBJ1-2	.	TRBV20-1	12	SASYGRGGYGYT
TRBJ1-1	.	TRBV6-6	10	ASSAGTLEAF
TRBJ2-7	.	TRBV20-1	10	SAGGQGYEQY
TRBJ2-3	TRBD2	TRBV10-3	14	AISGTSGGGTDTQY
TRBJ1-4	.	TRBV6-6	12	ATTLGGANEKLF
TRBJ2-3	TRBD1	TRBV5-1	15	ASSLARGSLTTDTQY
TRBJ2-3	.	TRBV20-1	14	SVQAPGATYTDTQY
TRBJ1-4	.	TRBV2	12	ASSDVLGGEKLF
TRBJ1-2	TRBD1	TRBV9	14	ASSVDQGGFGYGYT
TRBJ2-7	.	TRBV4-1	13	ASSQEGQGREEQY
TRBJ2-4	TRBD2	TRBV28	12	ASSLEAGGNIQY
TRBJ2-1	.	TRBV12-3/TRBV12-4	10	ASSPSPSEQF
TRBJ2-1	.	TRBV7-2	11	ASTPLRYNEQF
TRBJ2-3	TRBD2	TRBV28	14	ASSLSGGGFTDTQY
TRBJ1-6	.	TRBV10-3	12	AISESAANSPLH
TRBJ2-5	TRBD2	TRBV7-2	13	ASSLGRGKAKTQY
TRBJ1-5	TRBD1	TRBV6-2/TRBV6-3	14	ASSKYVTGGSQPQH
TRBJ1-1	.	TRBV4-3	13	ASSLGPGMNTEAF
TRBJ2-1	.	TRBV5-5	14	ASTIWWTQPYNEQF
TRBJ1-4	.	TRBV6-1	14	ASSEASRVTNEKLF
TRBJ2-1	TRBD2	TRBV30	12	AWSGSGGPPEQF
TRBJ1-1	.	TRBV6-1	12	ASSASGLNTEAF
TRBJ1-1	.	TRBV7-6	11	ASSFSPGLDAF
TRBJ1-1	TRBD1	TRBV29-1	13	SVAPVGGQFSEAF
TRBJ2-2	.	TRBV7-9	16	ASSIGGLSASQAGELF
TRBJ2-5	.	TRBV5-1	11	ASSFMYQETQY
TRBJ2-7	.	TRBV11-2	11	ASSADITYEQY
TRBJ2-6	.	TRBV29-1	14	SVEEPVTSGANVLT
TRBJ2-3	TRBD2	TRBV20-1	13	SAYQRGGSGDTQY
TRBJ1-1	.	TRBV5-1	12	ASSQTVGDTEAF
TRBJ2-3	.	TRBV27	12	ASRPGLPTDTQY
TRBJ2-3	.	TRBV25-1	11	ASSEFGSDTQY
TRBJ2-2	.	TRBV20-1	13	SASDDRRNTGELF
TRBJ2-7	.	TRBV11-2	13	ASRRTSEISYEQY
TRBJ2-1	TRBD2	TRBV12-3/TRBV12-4	12	ASNRLAGPYEQF
TRBJ2-1	.	TRBV19	14	ASSIDPRGYGNEQF
TRBJ2-1	.	TRBV28	10	ASSAFGDEQF
TRBJ2-1	.	TRBV25-1	10	ASRLLRNEQF
TRBJ1-2	TRBD1	TRBV29-1	11	SVEPGQEYGYT
TRBJ2-5	.	TRBV5-1	9	ASRQQETQY
TRBJ2-1	TRBD2	TRBV20-1	14	SARDGTSGGDREQF
TRBJ2-3	.	TRBV3-1	13	ASSQDWGGTDTQY
TRBJ1-1	.	TRBV7-2	12	ASSWQRMNTEAF